This entry is about one T cell receptor (beta chain). This sample was taken from a study of blood T cell repertoires in COVID-19. Study summary: The cDNA or gDNA used as material had been derived from T cells, B-cell-depleted T cells, or PBMCs.

This CDR3 has 15 residues. Looked up from germline, CDR1 is SGHDT and CDR2 is YYEEEE. The V end was cut by 4 bases, the J end by 0 bases, with 11 bases between. Assay: immunoSEQ multiplex PCR; the TCRdb copy retains only in-frame clones and omits some. This table holds around 170,000 clones, approximately 86% found once. Source material: peripheral blood. The genes are TRBV5-6 and TRBJ1-3; no clear D gene. The TCR originated in a woman in her thirties with active or convalescent COVID-19. The CDR3 protein is CASSVRGISGNTIYF. The CDR3 nucleotides read TGTGCCAGCAGCGTAAGAGGGATCTCTGGAAACACCATATATTTT.